Shown below are 29 T cell receptor beta chains from a single sample sequenced in a study of shared clonotypes between healthy human individuals. Repertoires were generated with immunoSEQ multiplex PCR, while TCRdb's copy carries only in-frame clones and drops some. The data show about 460,000 clones, approximately 77% seen once. Sequencing was done on a sample of PBMCs. These receptors were taken from a woman in her thirties or forties in good health. Some clones in this sample may be carry-over from other donors' samples.

As regards this clone: A far more abundant clone sits one base away, making this likely a read error. The chain has TRBV7-9 and TRBJ1-2; D ambiguous. Germline-derived CDR1 and CDR2 are SEHNR and FQNEAQ (reference sequence). Between the trimmed V and J ends, which lost 1 base and 2 bases, there was a span of 5 bases. The CDR3 sequence is 13 residues long. The CDR3 DNA is TGTGCCAGCAGCTTAGGACTGAACTATGGCTACACCTTC. It specifies CASSLGLNYGYTF.

As regards this clone: This may arise from a read error, as a much more abundant clone is one base away. J is TRBJ2-1 and V is TRBV15; 7 bases line up with TRBD2. This CDR3 region has 16 residues. CDR1 is LNHNV, CDR2 YYDKDF, per germline (reference sequence). V shed 3 bases and J 2 bases; nucleotides not matched to a gene: 7. The CDR3 nucleotides read TGTGCCACCAGCAGGGGAGCTAGCGGCCCCTACAATGAGCAGTTCTTC. The encoded protein is CATSRGASGPYNEQFF.

The chain links TRBV14 to TRBJ2-5; D is ambiguous. CDR3 size: 14 residues. In germline, CDR1 is SGHDN, CDR2 FVKESK. Trimming took off 1 base at V and 0 bases at J, with 6 bases between the two ends. The CDR3 loop is CASSQGQYQETQYF. In DNA form, the CDR3 reads TGTGCCAGCAGCCAAGGGCAGTACCAAGAGACCCAGTACTTC.

With respect to this clone: This could be a read error, since a much larger clone is one nucleotide away. This sequence joins TRBV6-1 and TRBJ1-4, with D unresolved. Germline CDR1 and CDR2: MNHNS and SASEGT. The CDR3 is 14 residues long. CDR3 DNA sequence: TGTGCCAGCAGTGAAGCCCAGATTAATGAAAAACTGGTTTTT. Translating gives CASSEAQINEKLVF.

The J gene is TRBJ2-7, the V gene TRBV7-9, with 10 positions matching TRBD1. Unmatched junction bases numbered 1, after V lost 3 bases and J lost 5 bases. CDR3 length equals 13 residues. CDR1 is SEHNR and CDR2 is FQNEAQ in the germline V gene (reference sequence). The CDR3 DNA follows: TGTGCCAGCAGCTTGGACAGGGGGAACGAGCAGTACTTC. The encoded protein is CASSLDRGNEQYF. Using reference TRBV7-9 and TRBJ2-7 for the parts outside the CDR3, the full variable domain is DTGVSQNPRHKITKRGQNVTFRCDPISEHNRLYWYRQTLGQGPEFLTYFQNEAQLEKSRLLSDRFSAERPKGSFSTLEIQRTEQGDSAMYLCASSLDRGNEQYFGPGTRLTVT.

In the case of this clone: It is likely a read error: a sequence one base away is far more abundant. This chain connects TRBV29-1 to TRBJ1-4; D uncertain. CDR3 length equals 13 residues. V was clipped by 6 bases and J by 7 bases, with 15 bases between them. Germline V gene lookup returns CDR1 SQVTM and CDR2 ANQGSEA. Here the CDR3 DNA reads TGCAGCGTGCGCTCAACAGCTGGTGAAAAACTGTTTTTT. Translated, it gives CSVRSTAGEKLFF.

A word on this clone: The CDR3 carries no conserved terminal phenylalanine or tryptophan, so it likely arises from a read error. The V and J genes are TRBV29-1 and TRBJ1-1, with no clear D. Trimming stripped 7 bases from V and 2 bases from J, with 14 bases between. The germline CDR1 and CDR2 sequences are SQVTM and ANQGSEA. The CDR3 length is 13 residues. CDR3 in DNA: TGCAGCGCCCCGAAATTCGGTAACACTGAAGCTTTCCTT. Protein product: CSAPKFGNTEAFL.

The genes are TRBV7-3 and TRBJ2-3, with TRBD2 matching over 12 bases. Unmatched junction bases numbered 8, after V lost 8 bases and J lost 5 bases. Looked up from germline, CDR1 is SGHTA and CDR2 is FQGTGA. CDR3 size: 15 residues. In nucleotides, the CDR3 is TGTGCCAGCGCTAGCGGGAGGGGTGAAAAAGATACGCAGTATTTT. It yields the protein CASASGRGEKDTQYF.

In this sample, this clone turned up many times. The rearrangement joins TRBV19 to TRBJ2-7; 8 bases align to TRBD1. The CDR3 contains 14 residues. Germline assignment: CDR1 LNHDA and CDR2 SQIVND (reference sequence). The J segment lost 3 bases and the V segment lost 3 bases, leaving 4 bases of the junction unmatched. The CDR3 nucleotides read TGTGCCAGTAGTATGGACAGGGAACGCTACGAGCAGTACTTC. Translating gives CASSMDRERYEQYF.

This clone was counted only a few times. V gene TRBV9 combines with J gene TRBJ1-1; D unresolved. The CDR3 length is 13 residues. V gave up 0 bases and J gave up 1 base, with 4 bases separating them. CDR1 and CDR2 from the germline V gene are SGDLS and YYNGEE. This CDR3 is CASSVVTNTEAFF. CDR3 DNA sequence: TGTGCCAGCAGCGTAGTGACGAACACTGAAGCTTTCTTT.

To note about this clone: A far larger clone is one base from this, pointing to a likely read error. Other DNA sequences in the same sample also yield this CDR3. V and J are TRBV28 and TRBJ1-1; 7 bases line up with TRBD1. This CDR3 contains 14 residues. The germline CDR1 and CDR2 sequences are MDHEN and SYDVKM. CDR3 sequence: CASRVGQTNTEAFF. The CDR3 coding sequence is TGTGCCAGCAGGGTGGGACAGACCAACACTGAAGCCTTCTTT.

This chain uses TRBV5-1 with TRBJ2-3; 8 bases line up with TRBD2. Per germline, CDR1 SGHRS and CDR2 YFSETQ. CDR3 length: 16 residues. The junction had 5 bases not matched to a gene; V was cut back by 0 bases and J by 2 bases. Here the CDR3 reads CASSLVSTSATDTQYF. The CDR3 DNA reads as TGCGCCAGCAGCTTGGTTTCGACTAGCGCCACAGATACGCAGTATTTT. The full variable domain, rest sourced from reference TRBV5-1 and TRBJ2-3, is KAGVTQTPRYLIKTRGQQVTLSCSPISGHRSVSWYQQTPGQGLQFLFEYFSETQRNKGNFPGRFSGRQFSNSRSEMNVSTLELGDSALYLCASSLVSTSATDTQYFGPGTRLTVL.

The J gene is TRBJ2-2, the V gene TRBV9; perhaps D is TRBD1 or TRBD2 (6 bases each). CDR1 and CDR2 from the germline V gene are SGDLS and YYNGEE. The CDR3 is 13 amino acids. The V end was cut by 4 bases, the J end by 6 bases, with 10 bases between. CDR3 DNA: TGTGCCAGCAGCCCGAGGGGGGCCGGGGAGCTGTTTTTT. This codes for CASSPRGAGELFF.

J is TRBJ2-3 and V is TRBV28; D gene unclear. Germline V gives CDR1 MDHEN, CDR2 SYDVKM. The CDR3 covers 14 residues. With 6 bases removed from V and 6 bases from J, the gap between germline ends came to 16 bases. The CDR3 protein is CASRAHENLDTQYF. CDR3 in DNA: TGTGCCAGCAGAGCCCACGAGAATTTGGATACGCAGTATTTT.

This clone occurred a few times. The chain is built from TRBV15 and TRBJ2-1; 10 bases fit TRBD2. J was trimmed by 7 bases and V by 0 bases; bases with no gene match: 6. Germline V gene sequence: CDR1 LNHNV, CDR2 YYDKDF (reference sequence). There are 16 residues in the CDR3. The CDR3 sequence: CATSRDLLAGVNEQFF. CDR3 in DNA: TGTGCCACCAGCAGAGATCTTCTAGCGGGAGTGAATGAGCAGTTCTTC.

This clone is a singleton in its sample. A far bigger clonotype differs at one base, so this is likely a read error. The same CDR3 arises from other DNA sequences in this sample as well. The chain combines TRBV18 with TRBJ1-2; D gene ambiguous. Germline values: CDR1 KGHSH, CDR2 LQKENI. There are 15 residues in the CDR3. The CDR3 sequence is CASSPLPSPNYGYTF. The CDR3 DNA reads as TGTGCCAGCTCGCCACTCCCTAGCCCTAACTATGGCTACACCTTC.

The chain employs TRBV21-1 and TRBJ2-7; the DNA was not used to check the table's D call, TRBD1. TRBV21-1 is listed as a pseudogene. The CDR3 is made up of 16 amino acids. The CDR3 DNA reads TGTGCCAGCAGCAAAGGGGGGACAGGGACCCCCTACGAGCAGTACTTC. Amino acids: CASSKGGTGTPYEQYF.

In this sample, this clone turned up once. The rearrangement joins TRBV7-9 to TRBJ2-7, with D perhaps matching TRBD1 or TRBD2 (5 bases each). The CDR3 consists of 14 residues. Germline V CDR1 and CDR2: SEHNR, FQNEAQ (reference sequence). The germline V and J ends were trimmed by 0 bases and 0 bases, with 6 bases remaining between them. In DNA form, the CDR3 reads TGTGCCAGCAGCTTAGCGGGGGTCTCCTACGAGCAGTACTTC. The encoded protein is CASSLAGVSYEQYF.

This clone showed up just once. The chain has TRBV28 and TRBJ2-2; 9 positions match TRBD1. V trimming: 8 bases; J trimming: 0 bases; junction bases outside the gene matches: 4. CDR1 and CDR2 from the germline V gene are MDHEN and SYDVKM. The CDR3 length is 15 residues. CDR3 residues: CASATGGPNTGELFF. CDR3 sequence (DNA): TGTGCCAGCGCAACAGGGGGCCCGAACACCGGGGAGCTGTTTTTT.

The genes are TRBV2 and TRBJ2-1; no reliable D call. The CDR3 extends over 13 amino acids. The germline V and J ends were trimmed by 4 bases and 5 bases, with 9 bases remaining between them. Per the germline V gene, CDR1 is SNHLY and CDR2 is FYNNEI. CDR3 region: CASSGENHNEQFF. The CDR3 bases are TGTGCCAGCAGTGGGGAAAACCACAATGAGCAGTTCTTC.

The chain is built from TRBV18 and TRBJ2-7; D may be TRBD1 (6 bases). With 5 bases removed from V and 2 bases from J, the gap between germline ends came to 13 bases. The germline V gene encodes CDR1 KGHSH and CDR2 LQKENI. The CDR3 covers 14 residues. CDR3 loop: CASSSDRSTYEQYF. CDR3 DNA: TGTGCCAGCTCATCCGACAGGTCCACCTACGAGCAGTACTTC.

With regard to this clone: A much larger clone differs by one base, so this may be a read error. The CDR3 DNA is TGTGCCAGCAGCTCAGCGGGCCTCTACGAGCAGTACTTC. This sequence encodes CASSSAGLYEQYF. The V and J genes are TRBV7-9 and TRBJ2-7, with a weak D call TRBD2 (6 bases). Germline loops: CDR1 SEHNR, CDR2 FQNEAQ (reference sequence). The CDR3 consists of 13 residues. V lost 4 bases and J 3 bases, leaving 10 bases between the germline ends.

The chain carries TRBV4-3 and TRBJ2-3; 10 bases are shared with TRBD1. Trimming took 0 bases from V and 6 from J; bases not matched to a gene: 9. CDR3 size: 17 residues. Germline loops: CDR1 LGHNA, CDR2 YSLEER. In nucleotides, the CDR3 is TGCGCCAGCAGCCAAGATTGGACAGGGGGGTTGTCGGATACGCAGTATTTT. Its protein is CASSQDWTGGLSDTQYF.

The V call is TRBV19, the J call TRBJ2-3; D may be TRBD2 (6 bases). V was cut by 5 bases and J by 3 bases, with 15 bases left in between. The germline V gene has CDR1 LNHDA and CDR2 SQIVND (reference sequence). This CDR3 region has 15 residues. CDR3 residues: CASSEGGFGTDTQYF. CDR3 sequence (DNA): TGTGCCAGTAGTGAGGGAGGATTCGGGACAGATACGCAGTATTTT.

In regard to this clone: Other DNA sequences of this sample code for an identical CDR3. The chain links TRBV7-9 to TRBJ1-2; D remains unclear. The CDR3 has 15 residues. Germline V lookup: CDR1 SEHNR, CDR2 FQNEAQ (reference sequence). V shed 5 bases and J shed 6 bases, with 19 bases lying between them. CDR3 region: CASSPYWETGHGYTF. In DNA, the CDR3 is TGTGCCAGCAGCCCCTACTGGGAGACTGGCCATGGCTACACCTTC.

This chain uses TRBV7-8 with TRBJ2-3; 7 bases agree with TRBD1. Losses at the gene ends were 9 bases for V and 4 bases for J; bases not matched to a gene: 10. Per the germline V gene, CDR1 is SGHVS and CDR2 is FQNEAQ. The CDR3 spans 14 residues. The CDR3 here is CASRYRGRADTQYF. The CDR3 nucleotides are TGTGCCAGTAGGTACAGGGGACGCGCAGATACGCAGTATTTT.

The chain has TRBV30 and TRBJ2-2; tentatively, D is TRBD1 (6 bases). CDR1 and CDR2 (germline): GTSNPN, SVGIG (reference sequence). The CDR3 covers 15 residues. The CDR3: CAVRGRLRNTGELFF. CDR3 in DNA: TGTGCGGTCAGGGGACGGCTAAGGAACACCGGGGAGCTGTTTTTT. The full variable domain, with the rest looked up from reference TRBV30 and TRBJ2-2, is SQTIHQWPATLVQPVGSPLSLECTVEGTSNPNLYWYRQAAGRGLQLLFYSVGIGQISSEVPQNLSASRPQDRQFILSSKKLLLSDSGFYLCAVRGRLRNTGELFFGEGSRLTVL.

The CDR3 DNA reads as TGTGCCAGCTCAAGACTAGCGCCGAACAATGAGCAGTTCTTC. Encoded protein: CASSRLAPNNEQFF. The chain uses TRBV6-5 and TRBJ2-1; TRBD2 agrees at 8 bases. Trimming cost V 8 bases and J 5 bases; bases outside gene matches: 8. Germline assignment: CDR1 MNHEY and CDR2 SVGAGI. The CDR3 has 14 amino acids.

The gene calls are TRBV19 and TRBJ1-5; 9 bases match TRBD1. Germline CDR1 LNHDA, CDR2 SQIVND (reference sequence). The CDR3 length is 15 residues. Trimming at V came to 10 bases and at J to 5 bases, leaving 12 bases not matched to a gene. The CDR3 reads CATGLGGQGYQPQHF. DNA of the CDR3: TGTGCCACCGGACTTGGGGGACAGGGCTATCAGCCCCAGCATTTT.